Ten or more counts support the clone carrying this TCR beta chain. The antigen is not known. TCRdb reanalysed the multiplex PCR reads using MiXCR and keeps one entry per CDR3 protein. The data show more than 200,000 distinct CDR3 sequences, about a third seen once. The ends were cut back, 6 bases at V and 1 base at J, with 6 bases in the middle. Looked up from germline, CDR1 is LNHDA and CDR2 is SQIVND (reference sequence). The CDR3 sequence is 12 residues long. This entry belongs to a study of breast tumors, draining lymph nodes, adjacent tissues. Notes on the study in general: Compared with lymph nodes, tumors were less diverse; compared with nontumor tissue, more. That most tumor T cells come from lymph nodes remained unproven.

The lymph nodes were axillary draining lymph nodes from breast cancer patients. V gene TRBV19 combines with J gene TRBJ2-5; D not certain. The sequence was obtained from a female donor with breast cancer. Some clones in this sample may be carry-over from other donors' samples. Sequencing was done on a sample of axillary lymph node tissue. The CDR3 here is CASSQLQETQYF. The CDR3 DNA sequence: TGTGCCAGTAGCCAACTCCAAGAGACCCAGTACTTC. Filled out from reference TRBV19 and TRBJ2-5, the complete variable domain reads DGGITQSPKYLFRKEGQNVTLSCEQNLNHDAMYWYRQDPGQGLRLIYYSQIVNDFQKGDIAEGYSVSREKKESFPLTVTSAQKNPTAFYLCASSQLQETQYFGPGTRLLVL.